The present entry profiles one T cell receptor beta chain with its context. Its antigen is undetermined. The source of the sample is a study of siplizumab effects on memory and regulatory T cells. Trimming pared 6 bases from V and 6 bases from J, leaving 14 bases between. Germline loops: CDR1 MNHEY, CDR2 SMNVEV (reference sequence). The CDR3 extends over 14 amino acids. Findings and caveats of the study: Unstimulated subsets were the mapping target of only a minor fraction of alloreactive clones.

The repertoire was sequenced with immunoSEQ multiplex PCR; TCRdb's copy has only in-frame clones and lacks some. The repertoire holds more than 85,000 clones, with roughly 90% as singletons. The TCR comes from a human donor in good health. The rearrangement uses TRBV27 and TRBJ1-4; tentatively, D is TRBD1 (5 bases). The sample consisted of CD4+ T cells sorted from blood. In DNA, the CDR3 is TGTGCCAGCAGGAGACTAGGGGATGATGAAAAACTGTTTTTT. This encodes CASRRLGDDEKLFF. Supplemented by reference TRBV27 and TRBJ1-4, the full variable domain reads EAQVTQNPRYLITVTGKKLTVTCSQNMNHEYMSWYRQDPGLGLRQIYYSMNVEVTDKGDVPEGYKVSRKEKRNFPLILESPSPNQTSLYFCASRRLGDDEKLFFGSGTQLSVL.